This TCR beta chain was found in a study of spatial heterogeneity in lung cancer. Study-wide findings and caveats: Ubiquitous expanded tumor TCRs appeared in blood more at resection than follow-up.

TCRdb used MiXCR to reprocess the 5' RACE reads, holding one entry per CDR3 protein. The table lists some 38,000 distinct CDR3 sequences, around 7.2% of them singletons. The germline CDR1 and CDR2 sequences are SGHTA and FQGNSA. The CDR3 runs 15 residues. Trimming pared 2 bases from V and 4 bases from J, leaving 13 bases between. Details on this clonotype: No antigen is known for it.

Regarding time point: sample taken at primary tumor resection. In each case, whole RNA from tumor, nontumor lung or frozen PBMC was sequenced unsorted. This sample comprised PBMCs, obtained at surgery. The origin of this receptor is a male donor with early-stage non-small cell lung cancer. This rearrangement joins TRBV7-2 to TRBJ2-3; no firm D call. CDR3 in amino acids: CASSLQGRQADTQYF. The DNA of the CDR3 is TGTGCCAGCAGCTTACAAGGACGGCAGGCAGATACGCAGTATTTT.